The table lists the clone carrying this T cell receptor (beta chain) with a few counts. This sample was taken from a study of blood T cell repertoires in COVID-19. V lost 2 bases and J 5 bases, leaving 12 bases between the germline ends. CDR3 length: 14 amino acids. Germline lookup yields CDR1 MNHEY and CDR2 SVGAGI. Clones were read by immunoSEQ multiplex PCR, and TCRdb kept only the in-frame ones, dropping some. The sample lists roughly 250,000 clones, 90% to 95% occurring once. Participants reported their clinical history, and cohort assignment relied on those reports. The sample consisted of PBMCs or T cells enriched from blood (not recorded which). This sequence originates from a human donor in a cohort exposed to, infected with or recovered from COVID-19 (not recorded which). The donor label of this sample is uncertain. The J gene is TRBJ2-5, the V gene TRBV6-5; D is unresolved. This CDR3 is CASSYAPQAETQYF. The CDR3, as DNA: TGTGCCAGCAGTTACGCCCCCCAGGCCGAGACCCAGTACTTC.